This T cell receptor (beta chain) was observed in a study of T cell responses to AZD1222 COVID-19 vaccine (dated by TCRdb to about 2021). For context, the study as a whole: A total of just over 230 trial participants underwent TCR sequencing, of whom about 210 had received two doses of AZD1222 and about 25 had received two doses of the MenACWY control vaccine. Trial participants were enrolled by age into 18-55, 56-69 and 70-plus year subgroups, with about 150, 27 and 61 TCR-sequenced participants respectively.

The intended sense of this specimen's time point label: baseline before first vaccination. What the treatment or condition label conveys for this sample: meningococcal conjugate vaccine given as trial control. Vaccinee samples were obtained from the UK trials COV001 and COV002, which included a single-blind randomized controlled phase 2/3 trial of AZD1222 (ChAdOx1 nCoV-19) in healthy adults. For TCRbeta chain sequencing, PBMC samples were collected from trial participants at day 0 and at day 28 after the second dose. Summary of the overall study and its limitations: No day 14 peak-response samples were available, so repertoires were characterized only after the peak T cell response. Conclusions about previously exposed vaccinees are limited because only six or seven AZD1222 recipients were SARS-CoV-2 seropositive at baseline. Spike-specific TCR breadth and depth rose significantly after two AZD1222 doses compared with day 0 and with MenACWY recipients. CD4 TCRs associated with the vaccine covered the entire spike protein, and the dominant responses were in regions 160-218 and 743-854. In the small 56-69-year group, the increase in depth fell short of significance, most likely because of low power. Participants were mostly white British and included more females than males, and it was suggested by the authors that clonal diversity may have been underestimated. Reportedly, almost half of the unique spike-specific TCRs recognized epitopes lying outside the regions that are mutated in the B.1.351 and B.1.1.7 variants.

The CDR3 regions of human TCRbeta chains were analyzed by immunosequencing. In the source study's methods: TCRs in the repertoires were matched against a reference library of SARS-CoV-2-specific TCRs that had been generated with the MIRA antigen-specificity platform. Breadth was defined as the fraction of unique TCRs that were SARS-CoV-2-associated, and depth was defined as the fraction of total T cells that were SARS-CoV-2-associated. Each spike-specific TCR was assigned to its reactive spike region and to a CD4 or CD8 class using the MIRA data. Log10-transformed breadth and depth values were compared by one-way ANOVA with Sidak's multiple comparisons tests. TCRdb mirrors the immuneACCESS table, restricted to in-frame sequences. Some clones are absent from its copies; in checked studies, under half trace to an unresolved V gene, and the reason for the others is unknown. V, J and clone size are those of that table, while D and trimming were read from the DNA. The sample data list about 160,000 clones, and just over 90% of these were observed just once. The top ten hold roughly 4.3% of the sample.

With regard to this clone: It lacks a known antigen. No base-level quality is on record; no much larger clone is a single base apart.

Measured from the cysteine to the phenylalanine, the CDR3 is 14 residues long. Only the CDR3 portion is preserved as DNA: 42 bases, with reading frame beginning at the first base. V loses 5 bases, J loses 5 bases, and the germline ends lie 15 bases apart. The CDR1 and CDR2 encoded by the germline V gene are SGHAT and FQNNGV. Sequencing was performed on peripheral blood, taken on day 0 of MenACWY control vaccination. The sequence was collected from an adult in good health. The chain is assembled from TRBV11-2 and TRBJ1-1; TRBD1 might be the D gene, on 6 matching bases. CDR3 protein: CASSPTGRDTEAFF. In nucleotide form, the sequence is TGTGCCAGCAGCCCCACAGGGAGGGATACTGAAGCTTTCTTT.